The 17 T cell receptor beta chains below come from one sample, sequenced in a study of blood T cell repertoires in COVID-19 (TCRdb year 2020). The library was produced with the immunoSEQ multiplex PCR assay. TCRdb limited this immuneACCESS table to in-frame rearrangements with V and J called. A share of clones is missing; checked studies link under half to unresolved V genes, and the rest is unexplained. The sample table holds a few hundred thousand clones, of which 87% were seen once. The ten largest clones represent 5.5% to 6% of the sample. Material: PBMCs or T cells enriched from blood (not recorded which). The receptor set was obtained from a woman aged 25 to 45 who had recovered from COVID-19.

The chain links TRBV11-3 to TRBJ2-2; 11 bases map to TRBD2. Germline V gene data show CDR1 as SGHNT and CDR2 as YENEEA. The CDR3 is 16 amino acids. V lost 3 bases to trimming and J lost 4 bases; unmatched junction nucleotides: 4. CDR3 nucleotide sequence: TGTGCCAGCAGCTTTAGCGGGGGGGCCTTCACCGGGGAGCTGTTTTTT. It codes for CASSFSGGAFTGELFF.

The gene calls are TRBV5-1 and TRBJ2-5; 9 bases fit TRBD1. The CDR3 sequence is 15 residues long. The germline CDR1 and CDR2 sequences are SGHRS and YFSETQ. The ends lost 5 bases at V and 1 base at J; junction bases unmatched: 6. The CDR3 is CASSSQGAVQETQYF. DNA of the CDR3: TGCGCCAGCAGTTCACAGGGGGCCGTCCAAGAGACCCAGTACTTC.

This chain links TRBV19 with TRBJ1-5, with D maybe TRBD1 (5 bases). Germline V lookup: CDR1 LNHDA, CDR2 SQIVND (reference sequence). Trimming pared 4 bases from V and 7 bases from J, leaving 14 bases between. The CDR3 is 14 residues long. The CDR3 nucleotides read TGTGCCAGTAGTACATCCTCCCGGGGGCAGCCCCAGCATTTT. Residues: CASSTSSRGQPQHF.

In its sample, this clone was seen once. The same CDR3 is also encoded by other DNA sequences in this sample. The V call is TRBV12-3 or TRBV12-4, the J call TRBJ2-5, with 8 bases lining up with TRBD2. Trimming cost V 2 bases and J 4 bases; bases outside gene matches: 0. The CDR3 contains 13 residues. Here the CDR3 reads CASSLTSGETQYF. In DNA form, the CDR3 reads TGTGCCAGCAGTTTAACTAGCGGAGAGACCCAGTACTTC.

The chain couples TRBV2 to TRBJ1-3, with a weak D call TRBD1 (5 bases). Germline V gene sequence: CDR1 SNHLY, CDR2 FYNNEI. V lost 9 bases and J 7 bases, leaving 10 bases between the germline ends. The CDR3 sequence is 11 residues long. DNA for the CDR3: TGTGCCAGGGGAGGGGCGAACACCATATATTTT. Its translation: CARGGANTIYF.

The chain employs TRBV10-1 and TRBJ1-1; D unclear. The CDR3 contains 13 residues. Trimming removed 7 bases at V and 7 bases at J, with 16 bases between. The germline V gene encodes CDR1 WNHNN and CDR2 SYGVQD (reference sequence). CDR3 DNA sequence: TGCGCCAGCATCGGCACGGCTGGCGGTGAAGCTTTCTTT. Residues: CASIGTAGGEAFF.

A single count supports this clone. The chain employs TRBV27 and TRBJ1-4; D not resolved. This CDR3 contains 16 residues. Germline-derived CDR1 and CDR2 are MNHEY and SMNVEV (reference sequence). V lost 0 bases and J lost 7, with 15 bases in between. The CDR3 sequence is CASSLSWLRSGEKLFF. The CDR3 nucleotides are TGTGCCAGCAGTTTATCTTGGCTGAGGTCGGGTGAAAAACTGTTTTTT.

The CDR3 loop is CSCDSSYNEQFF. The CDR3 coding sequence is TGCAGTTGCGACAGCTCCTACAATGAGCAGTTCTTC. J is TRBJ2-1 and V is TRBV29-1, with D possibly TRBD1 on 5 matching bases. Germline V gene lookup returns CDR1 SQVTM and CDR2 ANQGSEA. This CDR3 has 12 amino acids.

Only one count was recorded for this clone. This sequence joins TRBV6-1 and TRBJ2-3; D call uncertain. The CDR3 length is 13 residues. Between the trimmed V and J ends, which lost 3 bases and 0 bases, there was a span of 4 bases. CDR1 is MNHNS and CDR2 is SASEGT in the germline V gene. CDR3 sequence (DNA): TGTGCCAGCAGTGATTATAGCACAGATACGCAGTATTTT. Protein: CASSDYSTDTQYF.

Regarding this clone: With a much larger clone just one base away, this may be a read error. Different DNA sequences within this sample yield the same CDR3. The rearrangement links TRBV11-3 to TRBJ1-1; no clear D. The length of the CDR3 is 13 residues. Between the trimmed V and J ends, which lost 1 base and 1 base, there was a span of 4 bases. Germline CDR1 SGHNT, CDR2 YENEEA. CDR3 coding DNA: TGTGCCAGCAGCTTAGGACAGAACACTGAAGCTTTCTTT. It specifies CASSLGQNTEAFF.

This rearrangement joins TRBV30 to TRBJ1-2; no reliable D call. V was cut by 3 bases and J by 4 bases, with 3 bases left in between. CDR3 length equals 10 residues. Germline CDR1 is GTSNPN and CDR2 is SVGIG (reference sequence). This CDR3 is CAWSRYGYTF. The CDR3 DNA reads TGTGCCTGGAGCCGCTATGGCTACACCTTC.

The chain joins TRBV9 to TRBJ2-1; TRBD2 matches at 9 bases. This CDR3 is 15 amino acids long. J was trimmed by 4 bases and V by 3 bases; bases with no gene match: 5. Per the germline V gene, CDR1 is SGDLS and CDR2 is YYNGEE. CDR3 amino acids: CASSDSGGPYNEQFF. CDR3 bases: TGTGCCAGCAGCGACAGCGGGGGGCCTTACAATGAGCAGTTCTTC.

The rearrangement joins TRBV13 to TRBJ2-3; 14 nucleotides line up with TRBD2. Germline V lookup: CDR1 PRHDT, CDR2 FYEKMQ (reference sequence). The CDR3 runs 18 residues. The trim removed 7 bases at V and 4 bases at J, leaving 13 bases unmatched. CDR3 in amino acids: CASTTRGLAGGPADTQYF. The CDR3 region has the DNA TGTGCCAGCACTACCCGTGGACTAGCGGGGGGCCCCGCAGATACGCAGTATTTT.

J is TRBJ2-7 and V is TRBV2, with D maybe TRBD1 (5 bases). The V and J ends lost 0 bases and 6 bases respectively, with 12 bases between them. CDR1 SNHLY and CDR2 FYNNEI come from the germline V gene. The CDR3 runs 14 residues. The CDR3 DNA reads TGTGCCAGCAGTGAAGCGGCAGGGTGGATCGAGCAGTACTTC. Amino acid sequence: CASSEAAGWIEQYF. The full variable domain, with the rest looked up from reference TRBV2 and TRBJ2-7, is EPEVTQTPSHQVTQMGQEVILRCVPISNHLYFYWYRQILGQKVEFLVSFYNNEISEKSEIFDDQFSVERPDGSNFTLKIRSTKLEDSAMYFCASSEAAGWIEQYFGPGTRLTVT.

This clone was counted once. The chain links TRBV6-2 or TRBV6-3 to TRBJ2-5; 9 bases align to TRBD2. J gave up 5 bases and V 4 bases, and 8 bases lay outside the gene matches. The CDR3 spans 15 residues. Germline loops: CDR1 MNHEY, CDR2 SVGEGT. The CDR3: CASSSGLAGWETQYF. The CDR3 DNA reads TGTGCCAGCAGTTCGGGGCTAGCGGGATGGGAGACCCAGTACTTC.

The chain is built from TRBV27 and TRBJ1-6; D gene uncertain. With 6 bases removed from V and 4 bases from J, the gap between germline ends came to 10 bases. CDR1 and CDR2 (germline): MNHEY, SMNVEV (reference sequence). This CDR3 region has 14 residues. The DNA for the CDR3 is TGTGCCAGCAGCCCCGGAGTTTATAATTCACCCCTCCACTTT. This gives the protein CASSPGVYNSPLHF.

The chain uses TRBV5-1 and TRBJ2-1, with 8 bases fitting TRBD2. CDR1 and CDR2 (germline): SGHRS, YFSETQ. This CDR3 spans 16 amino acids. The V and J ends lost 4 bases and 2 bases, in that order; junction bases with no gene match: 8. CDR3 protein: CASSQGLAPTYNEQFF. CDR3 in DNA: TGCGCCAGCAGCCAAGGACTAGCCCCCACCTACAATGAGCAGTTCTTC.